This T cell receptor beta chain derives from a study of blood T cell repertoires in COVID-19. Study overall: T cells, B-cell-depleted T cells, or PBMCs supplied cDNA or gDNA.

Seattle patients were enrolled during active infection and followed longitudinally. This CDR3 comprises 14 residues. Trimming removed 3 bases from V and 4 bases from J; junction bases left unmatched: 7. The V gene's germline CDR1 is SGHNT and CDR2 YYREEE (reference sequence). TCRdb keeps only in-frame clones here, not all; method: immunoSEQ multiplex PCR. The sample contains some 220,000 clones, about nine tenths of which appear only once. Material for sequencing was peripheral blood. The chain combines TRBV5-4 with TRBJ2-7, with 7 bases fitting TRBD1. This TCR was sampled from a man aged 25-45 years with COVID-19, enrolled during active disease. This CDR3 is CASSSRQGLYEQYF. Written as DNA, the CDR3 is TGTGCCAGCAGCTCTCGACAGGGATTATACGAGCAGTACTTC.